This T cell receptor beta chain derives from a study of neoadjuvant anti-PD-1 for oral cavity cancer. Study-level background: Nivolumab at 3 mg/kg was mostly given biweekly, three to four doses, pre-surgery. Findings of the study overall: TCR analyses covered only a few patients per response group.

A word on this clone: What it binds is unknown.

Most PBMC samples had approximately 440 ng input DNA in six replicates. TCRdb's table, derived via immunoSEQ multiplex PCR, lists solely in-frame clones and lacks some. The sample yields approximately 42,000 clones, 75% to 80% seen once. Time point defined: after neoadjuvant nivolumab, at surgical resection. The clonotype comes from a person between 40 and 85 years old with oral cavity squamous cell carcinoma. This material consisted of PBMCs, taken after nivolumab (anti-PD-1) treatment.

The CDR3 nucleotides read TGTGCCAGCAGCCTCCTGAATGGACCCCAAGGCGCTGGAAACACCATATATTTT. Translating gives CASSLLNGPQGAGNTIYF. This chain links TRBV14 with TRBJ1-3, with D unresolved. V dropped 4 bases and J dropped 2 bases, with 21 bases sitting between them. Germline V lookup: CDR1 SGHDN, CDR2 FVKESK. The CDR3 runs 18 residues.